Each of the 26 T cell receptor beta chains below was sequenced from the same sample in a study of technical replicates of blood from several donors. Libraries were prepared by immunoSEQ multiplex PCR; TCRdb keeps only in-frame clonotypes and omits some of them. The sample has tens of thousands of clones; just over 95% are singletons. Material: T cells isolated from PBMCs. The receptors were gathered from a human donor in good health.

This clone has just one count. The rearrangement links TRBV7-9 to TRBJ1-4; 9 bases are shared with TRBD1. V lost 7 bases and J lost 8; bases outside the gene matches: 8. The germline gives CDR1 SEHNR, CDR2 FQNEAQ (reference sequence). This CDR3 comprises 14 residues. CDR3 bases: TGTGCCAGCAACCTACAGGGGGCCCGGGAAAAACTGTTTTTT. It yields the protein CASNLQGAREKLFF.

The V gene is TRBV9, the J gene TRBJ2-1; 11 bases are a match to TRBD2. The junction had 6 bases not matched to a gene; V was cut back by 4 bases and J by 6 bases. The length of the CDR3 is 15 residues. CDR1 and CDR2 from the germline V gene are SGDLS and YYNGEE. CDR3 region: CASSPRLAGINEQFF. CDR3 nucleotides: TGTGCCAGCAGCCCTCGACTAGCGGGGATCAATGAGCAGTTCTTC. The full variable domain, rest sourced from reference TRBV9 and TRBJ2-1, is DSGVTQTPKHLITATGQRVTLRCSPRSGDLSVYWYQQSLDQGLQFLIQYYNGEERAKGNILERFSAQQFPDLHSELNLSSLELGDSALYFCASSPRLAGINEQFFGPGTRLTVL.

Turning to this clone: The junction does not match germline at one end; this may be a read error. The rearrangement links TRBV11-1 to TRBJ1-1, with a tentative D call TRBD1 (5 bases). Germline CDR1 and CDR2: SGHAT and FQDESV (reference sequence). The CDR3 spans 17 residues. CDR3 region: CASSLAGTGPRRTEAFF. DNA of the CDR3: TGTGCCAGCAGCCTAGCGGGGACTGGTCCCAGACGGACTGAAGCTTTCTTT.

V and J are TRBV10-3 and TRBJ2-7; 7 bases match TRBD2. Germline CDR1 and CDR2: ENHRY and SYGVKD. V was clipped by 6 bases and J by 0 bases; unmatched bases: 2. There are 13 residues in the CDR3. The CDR3: CAISGGISYEQYF. DNA for the CDR3: TGTGCCATCAGCGGGGGGATCTCCTACGAGCAGTACTTC.

The rearrangement links TRBV9 to TRBJ2-5, with D perhaps matching TRBD2 (6 bases). Trimming left V 4 bases short and J 5 bases short, with 15 bases between. Germline CDR1 reads SGDLS; CDR2 reads YYNGEE. CDR3 length equals 14 residues. The CDR3 DNA sequence: TGTGCCAGCAGCCATAGAAGCGGGTTGGAGACCCAGTACTTC. Residues: CASSHRSGLETQYF.

This sequence joins TRBV6-5 and TRBJ2-2; 9 bases line up with TRBD1. This CDR3 region has 15 residues. CDR1 MNHEY and CDR2 SVGAGI come from the germline V gene. The ends lost 6 bases at V and 5 bases at J; junction bases unmatched: 7. CDR3 region: CASSRGTGLTGELFF. CDR3 DNA: TGTGCCAGCAGCCGAGGGACAGGGCTGACCGGGGAGCTGTTTTTT.

The chain is built from TRBV5-1 and TRBJ1-1, with 9 nucleotides matching TRBD1. Per germline, CDR1 SGHRS and CDR2 YFSETQ. With V trimmed by 6 bases and J by 2 bases, 5 bases remained unmatched. The CDR3 runs to 14 residues. CDR3 coding DNA: TGCGCCAGCAAGAAGGACAGGGGAAACACTGAAGCTTTCTTT. Residues: CASKKDRGNTEAFF.

The V and J genes are TRBV6-4 and TRBJ2-1; 11 bases fit TRBD2. The CDR3 contains 15 residues. With V trimmed by 2 bases and J by 8 bases, 5 bases remained unmatched. From germline, CDR1 is MRHNA and CDR2 SNTAGT. The CDR3 protein is CASSDQTSGVDEQFF. The CDR3 nucleotides are TGTGCCAGCAGTGACCAGACTAGCGGGGTCGATGAGCAGTTCTTC.

V and J are TRBV6-4 and TRBJ2-1, with D perhaps matching TRBD1 (5 bases). The CDR3 consists of 14 residues. Trimming stripped 9 bases from V and 0 bases from J, with 12 bases between. Germline values: CDR1 MRHNA, CDR2 SNTAGT. This CDR3 reads CARSGISSYNEQFF. The DNA for the CDR3 is TGTGCCAGATCAGGGATTAGCTCCTACAATGAGCAGTTCTTC.

The V gene is TRBV6-5, the J gene TRBJ2-7; D possibly corresponds to TRBD1 (6 bases). The V gene lost 6 bases and the J gene lost 4 bases, with 19 bases spanning the gap. Germline values: CDR1 MNHEY, CDR2 SVGAGI. CDR3 length: 15 amino acids. DNA of the CDR3: TGTGCCAGCAGCCAACCGGGCAGGGGCCAGTACGAGCAGTACTTC. The encoded protein is CASSQPGRGQYEQYF.

The chain links TRBV10-3 to TRBJ2-1, with 11 bases aligning to TRBD1. Germline assignment: CDR1 ENHRY and CDR2 SYGVKD. The V segment lost 3 bases and the J segment 10 bases; nucleotides outside the gene matches: 5. The CDR3 contains 14 residues. The DNA for the CDR3 is TGTGCCATCAGTGATGGACAGGGGGCGGGCGAGCAGTTCTTC. It codes for CAISDGQGAGEQFF.

The chain combines TRBV6-5 with TRBJ2-5; 8 bases fit TRBD2. This CDR3 is built from 12 residues. V was pared by 2 bases and J by 9 bases, with 2 bases of the junction left unmatched. Looked up from germline, CDR1 is MNHEY and CDR2 is SVGAGI. CDR3 region: CASSYSGGAQYF. For the CDR3, the DNA is TGTGCCAGCAGTTACAGCGGGGGAGCCCAGTACTTC.

The chain couples TRBV6-6 to TRBJ2-7; 7 bases are shared with TRBD2. Germline V gene data show CDR1 as MNHNY and CDR2 as SVGAGI (reference sequence). The CDR3 is 13 amino acids. The V segment lost 6 bases and the J segment 3 bases; nucleotides outside the gene matches: 5. The CDR3 loop is CASSAGASYEQYF. The DNA for the CDR3 is TGTGCCAGCAGCGCGGGAGCCAGCTACGAGCAGTACTTC.

The rearrangement joins TRBV19 to TRBJ2-1, with 9 nucleotides matching TRBD2. CDR1 is LNHDA, CDR2 SQIVND, per germline (reference sequence). V lost 1 base and J lost 7; bases outside the gene matches: 8. This CDR3 is 16 amino acids long. The CDR3 bases are TGTGCCAGTAGTATAGGTGGAGCGGGAGGAAGAAATGAGCAGTTCTTC. Translating gives CASSIGGAGGRNEQFF.

J is TRBJ1-1 and V is TRBV6-4, with no clear D. This CDR3 is built from 15 residues. Germline V gene sequence: CDR1 MRHNA, CDR2 SNTAGT. V was trimmed by 5 bases and J by 4 bases, leaving 17 bases between them. DNA for the CDR3: TGTGCCAGCAGTCCCGCGTCTTCCCCGAGCACTGAAGCTTTCTTT. It encodes CASSPASSPSTEAFF.

This chain uses TRBV5-1 with TRBJ2-2, with a possible D match to TRBD1 (7 bases). The germline CDR1 and CDR2 sequences are SGHRS and YFSETQ. V was shortened by 4 bases and J by 1 base, with 14 bases between the two germline ends. This CDR3 has 16 residues. CDR3 loop: CASSTNRGGNTGELFF. DNA of the CDR3: TGCGCCAGCAGCACGAACAGGGGAGGGAACACCGGGGAGCTGTTTTTT.

The chain has TRBV4-2 and TRBJ2-6, with 8 bases lining up with TRBD1. V lost 4 bases, J lost 1 base, and 9 bases stayed unmatched. The CDR3 covers 18 residues. Germline loops: CDR1 LGHNA, CDR2 YNFKEQ. The CDR3 sequence is CASSPLGQGVSGANVLTF. Here the CDR3 DNA reads TGTGCCAGCAGCCCCCTCGGACAGGGCGTTTCTGGGGCCAACGTCCTGACTTTC.

This chain connects TRBV4-1 to TRBJ1-3; no definite D call. CDR3 length: 15 amino acids. V lost 6 bases to trimming and J lost 1 base, with 13 bases between them. Germline V lookup: CDR1 MGHRA, CDR2 YSYEKL. The CDR3 region is CASSPRRLSGNTIYF. CDR3 nucleotide sequence: TGCGCCAGCAGTCCTCGGAGGTTATCTGGAAACACCATATATTTT.

V usage is TRBV18 and J usage is TRBJ1-6; D is ambiguous. Trimming stripped 0 bases from V and 0 bases from J, with 9 bases between. The germline V gene has CDR1 KGHSH and CDR2 LQKENI. The CDR3 sequence is 17 residues long. As DNA, the CDR3 is TGTGCCAGCTCACCACCGTCCCGCAGCTCCTATAATTCACCCCTCCACTTT. Its translation: CASSPPSRSSYNSPLHF.

The chain is built from TRBV5-1 and TRBJ2-1; possibly TRBD1 for D (5 bases). The V gene lost 4 bases and the J gene lost 3 bases, with 17 bases spanning the gap. Germline assignment: CDR1 SGHRS and CDR2 YFSETQ. The CDR3 is 16 residues long. CDR3 nucleotides: TGCGCCAGCAGCCCAGGGTACGAAACTAACTACAATGAGCAGTTCTTC. Amino acids: CASSPGYETNYNEQFF.

The chain has TRBV19 and TRBJ1-4, with a weak D call TRBD1 (6 bases). Germline lookup yields CDR1 LNHDA and CDR2 SQIVND (reference sequence). V shed 3 bases and J shed 8 bases, with 16 bases lying between them. The CDR3 extends over 15 amino acids. This CDR3 reads CASSMRDRPLEKLFF. The CDR3, as DNA: TGTGCCAGTAGTATGCGTGACAGGCCATTGGAAAAACTGTTTTTT.

The chain joins TRBV5-1 to TRBJ2-5, with 12 bases lining up with TRBD2. The CDR3 is 16 residues long. Germline V gene data show CDR1 as SGHRS and CDR2 as YFSETQ. J gave up 5 bases and V 5 bases, and 10 bases lay outside the gene matches. CDR3 in amino acids: CASSGTSGRIIETQYF. The CDR3 DNA is TGCGCCAGCAGTGGAACTAGCGGGAGGATAATTGAGACCCAGTACTTC.

The gene calls are TRBV5-1 and TRBJ1-1; no reliable D call. V gave up 0 bases and J gave up 10 bases, with 10 bases separating them. The germline V gene has CDR1 SGHRS and CDR2 YFSETQ. This CDR3 spans 12 amino acids. The CDR3 reads CASSLEYGRAFF. CDR3 DNA: TGCGCCAGCAGCTTGGAGTATGGCCGAGCTTTCTTT. Supplemented by reference TRBV5-1 and TRBJ1-1, the full variable domain reads KAGVTQTPRYLIKTRGQQVTLSCSPISGHRSVSWYQQTPGQGLQFLFEYFSETQRNKGNFPGRFSGRQFSNSRSEMNVSTLELGDSALYLCASSLEYGRAFFGQGTRLTVV.

The rearrangement joins TRBV6-1 to TRBJ2-7; D remains ambiguous. The germline V and J ends were trimmed by 3 bases and 5 bases, with 5 bases remaining between them. This CDR3 has 11 amino acids. Looked up from germline, CDR1 is MNHNS and CDR2 is SASEGT. In DNA, the CDR3 is TGTGCCAGCAGTGAGTTAAACGAGCAGTACTTC. This gives the protein CASSELNEQYF.

J is TRBJ2-1 and V is TRBV5-1, with 8 positions matching TRBD2. This CDR3 contains 15 residues. J lost 6 bases, V lost 6 bases, and 11 bases had no gene match. Germline values: CDR1 SGHRS, CDR2 YFSETQ. CDR3 sequence reads: CASTGKAGAGNEQFF. The CDR3 DNA reads TGCGCCAGCACCGGGAAAGCGGGAGCTGGCAATGAGCAGTTCTTC.

The chain uses TRBV5-1 and TRBJ2-7, with 8 bases aligning to TRBD2. Germline trimming cut 2 bases from V and 6 bases from J; bases unmatched to any gene: 7. This CDR3 has 14 amino acids. Germline loops: CDR1 SGHRS, CDR2 YFSETQ. CDR3 DNA sequence: TGCGCCAGCAGCTTTAGCGGGACTATGGGCGAGCAGTACTTC. It yields the protein CASSFSGTMGEQYF.